The 7 T cell receptor beta chains below come from one sample, sequenced in a study of T cell responses to AZD1222 COVID-19 vaccine. Sequenced by immunoSEQ multiplex PCR; TCRdb stores in-frame clones only, minus some. The sample contains 90,000 to 120,000 clones, about 90% of which appear only once. Source: peripheral blood, taken on day 0 of AZD1222 vaccination. The source is an adult in good health.

The gene calls are TRBV7-3 and TRBJ2-2, with a possible D match to TRBD2 (6 bases). Trimming pared 3 bases from V and 2 bases from J, leaving 7 bases between. Germline values: CDR1 SGHTA, CDR2 FQGTGA. CDR3 length: 14 residues. The CDR3 region is CASSFSGNTGELFF. The CDR3, as DNA: TGTGCCAGCAGCTTTAGCGGAAACACCGGGGAGCTGTTTTTT.

V usage is TRBV7-9 and J usage is TRBJ2-2; TRBD2 matches 10 bases. Germline lookup yields CDR1 SEHNR and CDR2 FQNEAQ (reference sequence). Trimming took 11 bases from V and 6 from J; bases not matched to a gene: 12. The CDR3 length is 15 residues. DNA for the CDR3: TGTGCCTCGGTCTCAGCGGGAGGGCCTTCCGGGGAGCTGTTTTTT. This translates into CASVSAGGPSGELFF.

The chain uses TRBV4-1 and TRBJ1-1; 8 bases agree with TRBD1. The CDR3 contains 15 residues. The V segment lost 4 bases and the J segment 1 base; nucleotides outside the gene matches: 5. Germline V gives CDR1 MGHRA, CDR2 YSYEKL. The CDR3 reads CASSPRQGANTEAFF. The DNA for the CDR3 is TGCGCCAGCAGCCCTCGGCAGGGGGCGAACACTGAAGCTTTCTTT.

The V call is TRBV7-6, the J call TRBJ1-5; perhaps TRBD1 as D (5 bases). Trimming removed 5 bases at V and 1 base at J, with 12 bases between. The CDR3 length is 15 residues. Germline assignment: CDR1 SGHVS and CDR2 FNYEAQ. DNA of the CDR3: TGTGCCAGCAGCCTCGCAGAGGGGAGCAATCAGCCCCAGCATTTT. Encoded protein: CASSLAEGSNQPQHF.

The rearrangement uses TRBV28 and TRBJ1-1, with D hard to call. In germline, CDR1 is MDHEN, CDR2 SYDVKM. The CDR3 is 14 amino acids. Trimming stripped 4 bases from V and 6 bases from J, with 15 bases between. DNA of the CDR3: TGTGCCAGCAGTTCTATGATAGTAGTCGCTGAAGCTTTCTTT. It yields the protein CASSSMIVVAEAFF. The full variable domain, in which reference TRBV28 and TRBJ1-1 provide the parts outside the CDR3, is DVKVTQSSRYLVKRTGEKVFLECVQDMDHENMFWYRQDPGLGLRLIYFSYDVKMKEKGDIPEGYSVSREKKERFSLILESASTNQTSMYLCASSSMIVVAEAFFGQGTRLTVV.

The chain joins TRBV2 to TRBJ2-3; tentatively, D is TRBD1 or TRBD2 (5 bases each). Germline V gene lookup returns CDR1 SNHLY and CDR2 FYNNEI. V was shortened by 4 bases and J by 1 base, with 12 bases between the two germline ends. The CDR3 is 15 amino acids. In nucleotides, the CDR3 is TGTGCCAGCAGTGCAGCAGGGAGTGGCACAGATACGCAGTATTTT. It yields the protein CASSAAGSGTDTQYF. The full variable domain, with the rest looked up from reference TRBV2 and TRBJ2-3, is EPEVTQTPSHQVTQMGQEVILRCVPISNHLYFYWYRQILGQKVEFLVSFYNNEISEKSEIFDDQFSVERPDGSNFTLKIRSTKLEDSAMYFCASSAAGSGTDTQYFGPGTRLTVL.

This clone has a handful of counts. The chain couples TRBV5-5 to TRBJ2-7, with no clear D. The CDR3 totals 11 residues. CDR1 is SGHKS and CDR2 is YYEKEE in the germline V gene (reference sequence). With 7 bases removed from V and 6 bases from J, the gap between germline ends came to 11 bases. Written as DNA, the CDR3 is TGTGCCAGCGGTCGGGTCGGCGAGCAGTACTTC. It yields the protein CASGRVGEQYF.